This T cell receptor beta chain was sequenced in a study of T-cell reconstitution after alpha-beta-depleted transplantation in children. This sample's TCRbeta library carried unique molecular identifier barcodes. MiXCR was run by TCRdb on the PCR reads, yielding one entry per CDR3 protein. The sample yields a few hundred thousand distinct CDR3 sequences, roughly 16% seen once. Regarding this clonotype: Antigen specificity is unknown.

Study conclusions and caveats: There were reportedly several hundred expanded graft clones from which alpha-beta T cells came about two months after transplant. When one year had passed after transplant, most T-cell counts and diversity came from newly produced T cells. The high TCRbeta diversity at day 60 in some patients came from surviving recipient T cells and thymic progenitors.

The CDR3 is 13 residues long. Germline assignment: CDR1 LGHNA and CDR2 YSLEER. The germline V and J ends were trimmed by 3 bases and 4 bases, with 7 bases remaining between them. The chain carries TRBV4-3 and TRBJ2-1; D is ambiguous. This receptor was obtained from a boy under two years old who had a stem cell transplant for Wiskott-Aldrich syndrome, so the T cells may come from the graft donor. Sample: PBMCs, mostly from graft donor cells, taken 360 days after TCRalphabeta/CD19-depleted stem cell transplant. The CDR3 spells CASSHGRYNEQFF. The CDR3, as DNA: TGCGCCAGCAGCCACGGACGGTACAATGAGCAGTTCTTC.